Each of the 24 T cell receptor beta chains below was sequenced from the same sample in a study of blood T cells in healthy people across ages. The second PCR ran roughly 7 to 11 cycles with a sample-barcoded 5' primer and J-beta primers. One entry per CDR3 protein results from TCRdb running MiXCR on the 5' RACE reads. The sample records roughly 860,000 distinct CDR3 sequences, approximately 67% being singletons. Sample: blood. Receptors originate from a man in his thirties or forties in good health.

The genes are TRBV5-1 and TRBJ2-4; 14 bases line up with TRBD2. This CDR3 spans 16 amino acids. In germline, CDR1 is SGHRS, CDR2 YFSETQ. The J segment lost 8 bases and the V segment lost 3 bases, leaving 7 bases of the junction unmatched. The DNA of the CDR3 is TGCGCCAGCAGCTCGGGGACTAGCGGGGGAGTGGACATTCAGTACTTC. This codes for CASSSGTSGGVDIQYF. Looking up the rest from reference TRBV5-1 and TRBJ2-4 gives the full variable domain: KAGVTQTPRYLIKTRGQQVTLSCSPISGHRSVSWYQQTPGQGLQFLFEYFSETQRNKGNFPGRFSGRQFSNSRSEMNVSTLELGDSALYLCASSSGTSGGVDIQYFGAGTRLSVL.

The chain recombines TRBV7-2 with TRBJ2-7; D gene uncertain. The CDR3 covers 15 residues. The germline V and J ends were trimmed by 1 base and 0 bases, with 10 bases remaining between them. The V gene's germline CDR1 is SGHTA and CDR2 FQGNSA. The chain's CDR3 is CASSLVVPDSYEQYF. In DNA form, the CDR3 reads TGTGCCAGCAGCTTAGTTGTCCCGGACTCCTACGAGCAGTACTTC.

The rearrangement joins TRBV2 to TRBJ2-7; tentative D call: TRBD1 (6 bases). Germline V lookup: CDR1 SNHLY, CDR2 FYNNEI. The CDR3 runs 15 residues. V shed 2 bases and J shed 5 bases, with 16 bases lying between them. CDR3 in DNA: TGTGCCAGCAGTGAAATTCGGGGCAGGGGCCACGAGCAGTACTTC. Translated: CASSEIRGRGHEQYF.

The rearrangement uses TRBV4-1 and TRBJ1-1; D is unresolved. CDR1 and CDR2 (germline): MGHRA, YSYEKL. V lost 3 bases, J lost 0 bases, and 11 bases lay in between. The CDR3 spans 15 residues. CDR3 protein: CASSHYREMNTEAFF. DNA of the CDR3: TGCGCCAGCAGCCATTATAGGGAGATGAACACTGAAGCTTTCTTT.

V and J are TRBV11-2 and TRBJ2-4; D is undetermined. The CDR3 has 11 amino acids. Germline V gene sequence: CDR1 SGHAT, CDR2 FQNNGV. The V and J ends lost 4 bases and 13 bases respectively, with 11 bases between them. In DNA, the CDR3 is TGTGCCAGCAGCTACTACCTGGAGCAGTACTTC. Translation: CASSYYLEQYF.

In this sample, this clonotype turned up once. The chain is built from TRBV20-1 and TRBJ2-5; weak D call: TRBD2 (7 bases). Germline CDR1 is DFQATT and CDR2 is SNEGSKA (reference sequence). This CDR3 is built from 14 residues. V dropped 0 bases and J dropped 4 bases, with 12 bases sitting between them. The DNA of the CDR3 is TGCAGTGCTAGAGATGGGGGGGGCGGAGAGACCCAGTACTTC. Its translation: CSARDGGGGETQYF.

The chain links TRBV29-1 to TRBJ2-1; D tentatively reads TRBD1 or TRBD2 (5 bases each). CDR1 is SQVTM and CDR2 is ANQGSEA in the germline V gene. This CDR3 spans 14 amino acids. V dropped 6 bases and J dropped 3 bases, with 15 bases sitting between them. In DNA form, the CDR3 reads TGCAGCGTCCTGGGACGAGCGGACTACAATGAGCAGTTCTTC. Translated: CSVLGRADYNEQFF.

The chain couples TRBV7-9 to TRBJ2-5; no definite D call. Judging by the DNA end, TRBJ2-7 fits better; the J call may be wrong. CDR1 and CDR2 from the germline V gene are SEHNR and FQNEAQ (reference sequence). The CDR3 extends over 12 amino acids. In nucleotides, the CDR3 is TGTGCCAGCAGCCCACAGAAAACCGAGCAGTACTTC. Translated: CASSPQKTEQYF.

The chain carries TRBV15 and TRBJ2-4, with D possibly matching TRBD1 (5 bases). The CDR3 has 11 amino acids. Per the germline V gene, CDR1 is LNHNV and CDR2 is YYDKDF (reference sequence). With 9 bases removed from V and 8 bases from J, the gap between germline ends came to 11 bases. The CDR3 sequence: CATGAVDIQYF. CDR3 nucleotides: TGTGCCACTGGGGCGGTGGACATTCAGTACTTC.

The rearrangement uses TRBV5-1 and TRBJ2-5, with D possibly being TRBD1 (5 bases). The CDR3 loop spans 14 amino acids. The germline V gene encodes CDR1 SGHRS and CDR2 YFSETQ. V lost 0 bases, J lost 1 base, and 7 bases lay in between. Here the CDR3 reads CASSLGRVQETQYF. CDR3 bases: TGCGCCAGCAGCTTGGGCAGGGTCCAAGAGACCCAGTACTTC.

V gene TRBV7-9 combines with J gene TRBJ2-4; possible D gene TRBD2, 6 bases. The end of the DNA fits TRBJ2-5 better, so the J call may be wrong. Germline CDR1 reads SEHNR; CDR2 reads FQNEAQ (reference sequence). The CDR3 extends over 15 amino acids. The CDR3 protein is CASSLQGSGQETQYF. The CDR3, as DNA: TGTGCCAGCAGCCTCCAGGGTAGCGGCCAAGAGACCCAGTACTTC.

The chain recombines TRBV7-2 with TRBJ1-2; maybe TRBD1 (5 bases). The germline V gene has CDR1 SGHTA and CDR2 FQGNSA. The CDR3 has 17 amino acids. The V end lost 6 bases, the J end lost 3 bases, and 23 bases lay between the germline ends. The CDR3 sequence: CASSKPTLDGTHYGYTF. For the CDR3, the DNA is TGTGCCAGCAGTAAACCTACCCTGGACGGGACCCACTATGGCTACACCTTC.

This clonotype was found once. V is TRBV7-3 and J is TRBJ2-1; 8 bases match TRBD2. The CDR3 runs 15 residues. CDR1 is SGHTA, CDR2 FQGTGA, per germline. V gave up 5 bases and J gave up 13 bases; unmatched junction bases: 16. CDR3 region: CASSPQAGLAPSQFF. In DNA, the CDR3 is TGTGCCAGCAGCCCGCAAGCTGGACTAGCCCCCTCTCAGTTCTTC.

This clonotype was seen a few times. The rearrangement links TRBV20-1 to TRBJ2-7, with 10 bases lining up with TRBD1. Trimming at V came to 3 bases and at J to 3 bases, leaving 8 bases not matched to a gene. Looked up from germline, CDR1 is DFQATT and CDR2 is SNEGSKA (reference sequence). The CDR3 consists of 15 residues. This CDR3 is CSARGLWTGGYEQYF. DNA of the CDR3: TGCAGTGCTAGGGGGTTGTGGACAGGGGGCTACGAGCAGTACTTC.

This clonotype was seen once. CDR3 nucleotides: TGTGCCAGCAAGACAGTCCCCTATGGCTACACCTTC. It encodes CASKTVPYGYTF. The chain carries TRBV27 and TRBJ1-2; D is possibly TRBD1 (5 bases). Germline V gene lookup returns CDR1 MNHEY and CDR2 SMNVEV (reference sequence). The ends were cut back, 7 bases at V and 4 bases at J, with 10 bases in the middle. The CDR3 has 12 residues.

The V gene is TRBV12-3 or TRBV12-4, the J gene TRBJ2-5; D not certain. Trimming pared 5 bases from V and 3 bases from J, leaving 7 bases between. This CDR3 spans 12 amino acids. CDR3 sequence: CASSPVEETQYF. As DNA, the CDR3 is TGTGCCAGCAGTCCGGTTGAAGAGACCCAGTACTTC.

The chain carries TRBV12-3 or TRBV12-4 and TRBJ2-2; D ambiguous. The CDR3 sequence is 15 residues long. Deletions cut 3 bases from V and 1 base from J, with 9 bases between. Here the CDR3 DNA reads TGTGCCAGCAGTTTTAGGAGTCTGAACACCGGGGAGCTGTTTTTT. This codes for CASSFRSLNTGELFF.

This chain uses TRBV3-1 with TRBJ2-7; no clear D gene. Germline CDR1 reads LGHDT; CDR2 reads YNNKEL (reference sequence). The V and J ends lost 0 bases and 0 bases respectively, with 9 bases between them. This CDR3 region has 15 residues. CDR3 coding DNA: TGTGCCAGCAGCCAAGATCGGTGGTACTCCTACGAGCAGTACTTC. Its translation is CASSQDRWYSYEQYF.

The CDR3 is CASSSDFFRNTEAFF. CDR3 bases: TGTGCCAGCAGCTCTGACTTCTTTAGAAACACTGAAGCTTTCTTT. The chain is built from TRBV7-2 and TRBJ1-1; no reliable D call. The V end was cut by 4 bases, the J end by 2 bases, with 14 bases between. The CDR3 runs 15 residues. In germline, CDR1 is SGHTA, CDR2 FQGNSA.

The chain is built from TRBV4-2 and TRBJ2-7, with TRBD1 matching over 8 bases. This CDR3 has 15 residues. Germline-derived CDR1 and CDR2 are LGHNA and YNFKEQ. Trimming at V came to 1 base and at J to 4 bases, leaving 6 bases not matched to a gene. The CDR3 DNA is TGTGCCAGCAGCCAAGGTGGACAGGGAAGGTACGAGCAGTACTTC. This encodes CASSQGGQGRYEQYF.

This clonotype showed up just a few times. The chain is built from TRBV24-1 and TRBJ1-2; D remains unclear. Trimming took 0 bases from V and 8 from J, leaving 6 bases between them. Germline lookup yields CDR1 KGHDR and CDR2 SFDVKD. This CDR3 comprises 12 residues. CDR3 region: CATSDLERGYTF. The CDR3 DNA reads TGTGCCACCAGTGATTTGGAGAGGGGCTACACCTTC.

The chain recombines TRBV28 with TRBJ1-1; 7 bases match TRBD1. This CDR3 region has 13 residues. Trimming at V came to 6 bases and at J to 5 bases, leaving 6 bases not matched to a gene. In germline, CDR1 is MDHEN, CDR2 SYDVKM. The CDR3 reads CASSYTGVTEAFF. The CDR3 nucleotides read TGTGCCAGCAGCTATACAGGGGTAACTGAAGCTTTCTTT. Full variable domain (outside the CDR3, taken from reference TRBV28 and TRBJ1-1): DVKVTQSSRYLVKRTGEKVFLECVQDMDHENMFWYRQDPGLGLRLIYFSYDVKMKEKGDIPEGYSVSREKKERFSLILESASTNQTSMYLCASSYTGVTEAFFGQGTRLTVV.

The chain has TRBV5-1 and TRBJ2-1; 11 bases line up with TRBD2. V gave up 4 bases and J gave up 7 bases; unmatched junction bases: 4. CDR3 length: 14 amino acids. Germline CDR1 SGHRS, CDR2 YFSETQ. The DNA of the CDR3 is TGCGCCAGCAGCCAACTAGCGGGGGAGAATGAGCAGTTCTTC. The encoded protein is CASSQLAGENEQFF. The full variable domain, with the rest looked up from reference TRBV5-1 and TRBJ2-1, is KAGVTQTPRYLIKTRGQQVTLSCSPISGHRSVSWYQQTPGQGLQFLFEYFSETQRNKGNFPGRFSGRQFSNSRSEMNVSTLELGDSALYLCASSQLAGENEQFFGPGTRLTVL.

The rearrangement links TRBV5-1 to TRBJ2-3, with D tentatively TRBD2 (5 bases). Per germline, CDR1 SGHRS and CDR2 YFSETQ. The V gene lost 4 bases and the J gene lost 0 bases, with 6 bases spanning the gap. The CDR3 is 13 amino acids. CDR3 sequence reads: CASSGESTDTQYF. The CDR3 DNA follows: TGCGCCAGCAGCGGGGAGAGCACAGATACGCAGTATTTT.